Listed here is a single TCR beta chain. Through Arm-PCR of CDR3 regions and iRepertoire HTBI primers, TCR beta libraries were built. Each CDR3 protein is one row after TCRdb ran MiXCR on the multiplex PCR reads. This table holds approximately 350,000 distinct CDR3 sequences, approximately 15% found once. The time point here: newly diagnosed GD, antithyroid drugs for less than 3 months. Making the TCR library involved RNA that had been extracted from PBMCs. This entry belongs to a study of regulatory T cells in long-lasting Graves disease. This CDR3 is built from 14 residues. Trimming took off 4 bases at V and 5 bases at J, with 14 bases between the two ends. Germline loops: CDR1 SEHNR, CDR2 FQNEAQ (reference sequence). Another study also made use of these data, one on T cells in Graves' hyperthyroidism and ophthalmopathy. Per that study: The study enrolled patients aged 18 to 65 with newly diagnosed hyperthyroidism of under 2 months' duration.

The rearrangement uses TRBV7-9 and TRBJ1-1; a possible D gene is TRBD1 (6 bases). The source material was peripheral blood mononuclear cells (PBMCs), sampled at new diagnosis, from a patient treated with antithyroid drugs. The TCR sequence derives from a man aged 35 to 55 with Graves disease. CDR3 nucleotides: TGTGCCAGCAGCTCCTTGACGGGGGCGACTGAAGCTTTCTTT. Translated: CASSSLTGATEAFF.